The rows below give T cell receptor beta chains drawn from one sample of a study of T cell responses to AZD1222 COVID-19 vaccine. Generated by immunoSEQ multiplex PCR, the TCRdb table keeps only in-frame clones and is missing some. Counted here are about 210,000 clones, 85% to 95% occurring once; the ten biggest clones make up 1% to 1.5%. The source was peripheral blood, collected on day 0 of AZD1222 vaccination. The origin of the receptors is an adult in good health. CDR3s include the opening cysteine and the closing phenylalanine or tryptophan. The D gene is left open where the match is weak. Rows give clone size only sometimes, using once, few, many, or a class for an expanded clone.

J: TRBJ2-5; V: TRBV5-1; D: TRBD2; size: -; length: 17; DNA: TGCGCCAGCAGCTTGGTGCTAGCGGGGGGCCCCCAAGAGACCCAGTACTTC; CDR3: CASSLVLAGGPQETQYF
J: TRBJ2-2; V: TRBV3-1/TRBV3-2; D: -; size: -; length: 17; DNA: TGTGCCAGCAGCCAAGAGGGGGTAGCGCGAGATGCCGGGGAGCTGTTTTTT; CDR3: CASSQEGVARDAGELFF
J: TRBJ2-7; V: TRBV9; D: -; size: -; length: 14; DNA: TGTGCCAGCAGCGTGGCTGAGACAGTCCAAGAGCAGTACTTC; CDR3: CASSVAETVQEQYF
J: TRBJ1-2; V: TRBV5-1; D: TRBD1; size: -; length: 19; DNA: TGCGCCAGCAGCTCCGGGCCGCGACAGGGGGGCACTGGGAGGTATGGCTACACCTTC; CDR3: CASSSGPRQGGTGRYGYTF
J: TRBJ2-2; V: TRBV4-2; D: TRBD2; size: -; length: 17; DNA: TGTGCCAGCAGCCAAATGGCGGGCGGGGGGGCCCCCGGGGAGCTGTTTTTT; CDR3: CASSQMAGGGAPGELFF
J: TRBJ2-3; V: TRBV28; D: -; size: -; length: 13; DNA: TGTGCCACGAGGCGGCAGAACACAGATACGCAGTATTTT; CDR3: CATRRQNTDTQYF
J: TRBJ1-2; V: TRBV6-5; D: -; size: -; length: 15; DNA: TGTGCCAGCAGTTACAACACACAACCCAACTATGGCTACACCTTC; CDR3: CASSYNTQPNYGYTF
J: TRBJ1-1; V: TRBV7-6; D: -; size: -; length: 12; DNA: TGTGCCAGCAGCCGAGACGGGTCTGAAGCTTTCTTT; CDR3: CASSRDGSEAFF
J: TRBJ2-7; V: TRBV28; D: -; size: -; length: 16; DNA: TGTGCCAGCAGTTTCGGTGTGACAAAGATTACCTACGAGCAGTACTTC; CDR3: CASSFGVTKITYEQYF
J: TRBJ1-2; V: TRBV27; D: -; size: once; length: 15; DNA: TGTGCCAGCAGTTTATCACAGACCCTTTTCTATGGCTACACCTTC; CDR3: CASSLSQTLFYGYTF
J: TRBJ1-1; V: TRBV7-9; D: -; size: -; length: 12; DNA: TGTGCCAGCAGCTTATGGGGGACTGAAGCTTTCTTT; CDR3: CASSLWGTEAFF
J: TRBJ2-1; V: TRBV15; D: TRBD2; size: once; length: 15; DNA: TGTGCCACCAGCAGCGTCGGGGGGGCGTGGAATGAGCAGTTCTTC; CDR3: CATSSVGGAWNEQFF
J: TRBJ2-1; V: TRBV4-2; D: TRBD1; size: -; length: 16; DNA: TGTGCCAGCAGCCAAGCAAGGACAGGGACCTACAATGAGCAGTTCTTC; CDR3: CASSQARTGTYNEQFF
J: TRBJ1-5; V: TRBV6-5; D: -; size: -; length: 13; DNA: TGTGCCAGCAGCGGCACCTCGGAGCAGCCCCAGCATTTT; CDR3: CASSGTSEQPQHF
J: TRBJ1-3; V: TRBV12-5; D: -; size: -; length: 14; DNA: TGTGCTAGTGGCTCAGACCCCCTCGGAAACACCATATATTTT; CDR3: CASGSDPLGNTIYF
J: TRBJ1-1; V: TRBV11-2; D: -; size: few; length: 16; DNA: TGTGCCAGCAGCTTACGGTTTGGACAGAAGAACACTGAAGCTTTCTTT; CDR3: CASSLRFGQKNTEAFF
J: TRBJ2-1; V: TRBV2; D: TRBD2; size: -; length: 15; DNA: TGTGCCAGCAGTGGAAGACTAGCGGGCTACAATGAGCAGTTCTTC; CDR3: CASSGRLAGYNEQFF
J: TRBJ2-7; V: TRBV18; D: TRBD2; size: -; length: 14; DNA: TGTGCCAGCTCGGAGGGACTAGCGGGGCGAGAGCAGTACTTC; CDR3: CASSEGLAGREQYF
J: TRBJ2-1; V: TRBV15; D: TRBD2; size: -; length: 16; DNA: TGTGCCACCAGCAGCCCGACTAGCGGGGGGCGGATTGAGCAGTTCTTC; CDR3: CATSSPTSGGRIEQFF
J: TRBJ1-1; V: TRBV11-1; D: -; size: once; length: 12; DNA: TGTGCCAGCAGCTTAGATGTAACTGAAGCTTTCTTT; CDR3: CASSLDVTEAFF
J: TRBJ1-1; V: TRBV3-1/TRBV3-2; D: -; size: once; length: 13; DNA: TGTGCCAGCAGCCAAGATGTCTACACTGAAGCTTTCTTT; CDR3: CASSQDVYTEAFF
J: TRBJ2-5; V: TRBV2; D: TRBD2; size: -; length: 15; DNA: TGTGCCAGCAGTGAAGGGGCCACTAGCGGAGAGACCCAGTACTTC; CDR3: CASSEGATSGETQYF
J: TRBJ1-6; V: TRBV5-4; D: -; size: -; length: 15; DNA: TGTGCCAGCAGCTTGGATGGGTCATATAATTCACCCCTCCACTTT; CDR3: CASSLDGSYNSPLHF
J: TRBJ1-1; V: TRBV5-4; D: -; size: -; length: 14; DNA: TGTGCCAGCAGCTTGTTAGGGGGGAACACTGAAGCTTTCTTT; CDR3: CASSLLGGNTEAFF
J: TRBJ1-5; V: TRBV11-2; D: TRBD1; size: -; length: 14; DNA: TGTGCCAGCAGCGAAACAGGGGGCTATCAGCCCCAGCATTTT; CDR3: CASSETGGYQPQHF
J: TRBJ2-1; V: TRBV10-3; D: TRBD2; size: -; length: 16; DNA: TGTGCCATCAGTGGGCGGGGGGACACCCAATACAATGAGCAGTTCTTC; CDR3: CAISGRGDTQYNEQFF
J: TRBJ2-3; V: TRBV6-5; D: -; size: -; length: 16; DNA: TGTGCCAGCAGTTCTGTTCAAGGGGCTCGAGGAGATACGCAGTATTTT; CDR3: CASSSVQGARGDTQYF
J: TRBJ1-1; V: TRBV28; D: -; size: -; length: 11; DNA: TGTGCCAGCAGTTTATCAGGGTATGCTTTCTTT; CDR3: CASSLSGYAFF